The 11 T cell receptor beta chains reported below all come from one sample, sequenced in a study of T-cell reconstitution after alpha-beta-depleted transplantation in children (dated by TCRdb to the mid-2010s). Library creation used PCR. Instrument used: Illumina HiSeq 2500. To normalize quantification of the TCRbeta repertoire, the TCR libraries were built with molecular barcoding that relied on unique molecular identifiers. The public reads were quality trimmed at Q25 with fastp and then assembled into clones with MiXCR by TCRdb, keeping productive beta chains. Duplicate CDR3 protein sequences are folded into a single record with the most common DNA and genes. This sample has about 91,000 distinct CDR3 sequences in its table, and about 8% of those were observed once. About 7% of the sample is taken by the ten largest. Sequencing used PBMCs from the stem cell graft donor, obtained from the stem cell graft. The receptors stem from a human donor who donated a stem cell graft to a child with congenital amegakaryocytic thrombocytopenia.

This clonotype was counted ten times or more. This rearrangement joins TRBV12-3 or TRBV12-4 to TRBJ2-2; 8 nucleotides align to TRBD2. The CDR3 sequence is 15 residues long. Trimming removed 7 bases from V and 5 bases from J; junction bases left unmatched: 9. CDR3 loop: CASKPGLVKTGELFF. CDR3 DNA sequence: TGTGCCAGCAAACCGGGACTAGTAAAGACCGGGGAGCTGTTTTTT.

This chain uses TRBV13 with TRBJ1-2; perhaps TRBD1 as D (6 bases). The CDR3 loop spans 18 amino acids. Germline CDR1 PRHDT, CDR2 FYEKMQ (reference sequence). V was pared by 1 base and J by 4 bases, with 22 bases between. CDR3 sequence (DNA): TGTGCCAGCAGCTTAGACCAGGGGACCCATCCGGGTAGCTATGGCTACACCTTC. Amino acids: CASSLDQGTHPGSYGYTF.

This clonotype was counted at least ten times. The V gene is TRBV6-5, the J gene TRBJ2-5, with no clear D. CDR3 length equals 13 residues. From germline, CDR1 is MNHEY and CDR2 SVGAGI. Trimming cost V 2 bases and J 3 bases, with 7 bases left between them. CDR3 loop: CASSYNREETQYF. For the CDR3, the DNA is TGTGCCAGCAGTTACAATCGGGAAGAGACCCAGTACTTC.

The chain links TRBV6-1 to TRBJ2-7, with D maybe TRBD1 (6 bases). The CDR3 has 13 amino acids. V was pared by 7 bases and J by 2 bases, with 12 bases between. CDR1 is MNHNS, CDR2 SASEGT, per germline. The CDR3 DNA sequence: TGTGCCAGCAAGGATGACAGGCCCTACGAGCAGTACTTC. This gives the protein CASKDDRPYEQYF.

The rearrangement uses TRBV6-2 or TRBV6-3 and TRBJ2-3, with D perhaps TRBD2 (5 bases). V lost 6 bases, J lost 0 bases, and 25 bases lay in between. The CDR3 totals 19 residues. Germline V gene data show CDR1 as MNHEY and CDR2 as SVGEGT. The DNA of the CDR3 is TGTGCCAGCAGCCAGAAAAGGACGGGGTTGGGTCCGAGCACAGATACGCAGTATTTT. This gives the protein CASSQKRTGLGPSTDTQYF.

Many counts were recorded for this clonotype. The chain is built from TRBV10-3 and TRBJ1-2; 10 nucleotides line up with TRBD1. This CDR3 region has 15 residues. Germline CDR1 is ENHRY and CDR2 is SYGVKD. J lost 5 bases, V lost 3 bases, and 6 bases had no gene match. Here the CDR3 reads CAISESRTGGYGYTF. CDR3 in DNA: TGTGCCATCAGTGAATCCAGGACAGGGGGATATGGCTACACCTTC.

This clonotype was seen more than once but under ten times. The genes are TRBV30 and TRBJ1-1, with D unresolved. Germline values: CDR1 GTSNPN, CDR2 SVGIG (reference sequence). The CDR3 covers 11 residues. Deletions cut 0 bases from V and 11 bases from J, with 10 bases between. CDR3 in amino acids: CAWSVGSRAFF. DNA of the CDR3: TGTGCCTGGAGTGTGGGGAGTCGCGCTTTCTTT.

This clonotype was detected ten times or more. V usage is TRBV20-1 and J usage is TRBJ2-7; 14 nucleotides line up with TRBD2. Germline CDR1 reads DFQATT; CDR2 reads SNEGSKA (reference sequence). V gave up 1 base and J gave up 6 bases; unmatched junction bases: 11. This CDR3 comprises 17 residues. Here the CDR3 reads CSARALGTSGGGGEQYF. In nucleotides, the CDR3 is TGCAGTGCTAGAGCTCTGGGGACTAGCGGGGGAGGAGGCGAGCAGTACTTC.

Many counts were recorded for this clonotype. The chain employs TRBV20-1 and TRBJ2-7; 13 bases align to TRBD2. Unmatched junction bases numbered 11, after V lost 3 bases and J lost 0 bases. This CDR3 has 18 amino acids. Germline-derived CDR1 and CDR2 are DFQATT and SNEGSKA (reference sequence). The CDR3 nucleotides are TGCAGTGCTAGCTCTACTGGACTAGCGGGAGTGGACTCCTACGAGCAGTACTTC. Translated: CSASSTGLAGVDSYEQYF.

The table lists this clonotype with many counts. The chain employs TRBV25-1 and TRBJ1-1, with D tentatively TRBD1 (5 bases). The CDR3 contains 14 residues. Per the germline V gene, CDR1 is MGHDK and CDR2 is SYGVNS. Trimming left V 6 bases short and J 0 bases short, with 11 bases between. The CDR3 nucleotides are TGTGCCAGCAGCCGGGACGGATTGAACACTGAAGCTTTCTTT. Protein: CASSRDGLNTEAFF.

This clonotype has ten or more counts. V gene TRBV7-9 combines with J gene TRBJ2-2; D remains ambiguous. This CDR3 region has 13 residues. Trimming cost V 3 bases and J 2 bases, with 4 bases left between them. CDR1 and CDR2 from the germline V gene are SEHNR and FQNEAQ (reference sequence). Here the CDR3 DNA reads TGTGCCAGCAGCTTCGTTAACACCGGGGAGCTGTTTTTT. The encoded protein is CASSFVNTGELFF.